The sequence of this T cell receptor (beta chain) was determined in a study of cytomegalovirus exposure and HLA in healthy donors. Primers: 60 Vbeta forward and 13 Jbeta reverse. Original analysis: In a later analysis, of some 80 million unique beta chains, roughly 9.9 million appeared in at least two donors. Clones were sequenced by immunoSEQ multiplex PCR, and TCRdb holds only the in-frame ones, with some missing. From that table come the V and J calls and clone size; the DNA was used to work out D and trimming. The table has 150,000 or so clones, approximately 80% seen once; the top ten hold about 5.6%. Remarks on this clone: Its matching antigen is unknown.

V lost 1 base and J 0 bases, leaving 10 bases between the germline ends. The CDR3 totals 15 residues. Germline CDR1 and CDR2: LNHDA and SQIVND (reference sequence). Findings and limits, study-wide: A later analysis associated roughly 15,000 TCR beta sequences with HLA alleles at a 0.05 false discovery rate. Despite most TCR sequences being rare, some public TCRs occurred in many donors.

The chain carries TRBV19 and TRBJ2-7; D gene unclear. The specimen was PBMCs. This clonotype originated in a woman in her thirties or forties in good health and CMV-seropositive. CDR3 in amino acids: CASSIAPGVSYEQYF. The DNA of the CDR3 is TGTGCCAGTAGTATAGCTCCGGGTGTCTCCTACGAGCAGTACTTC.